The following is a TCR beta chain sequence with its context. The data stem from a study of radiotherapy plus CTLA-4 blockade in lung cancer. Assay used: immunoSEQ multiplex PCR; TCRdb lists only in-frame clones, some missing. The table records tens of thousands of clones, 84% of them present only once. CDR3 length: 16 amino acids. Germline CDR1 reads SGHVS; CDR2 reads FQNEAQ. Trimming left V 2 bases short and J 3 bases short, with 13 bases between. The chain uses TRBV7-8 and TRBJ2-2; D might be TRBD1 (6 bases). This specimen was peripheral blood, taken from a patient treated with radiotherapy plus ipilimumab. The TCR was taken from a human donor with non-small cell lung cancer whose response to radiotherapy plus ipilimumab could not be evaluated. This CDR3 is CASSLMGHLDTGELFF. CDR3 nucleotides: TGTGCCAGCAGCTTAATGGGACACCTCGACACCGGGGAGCTGTTTTTT. Complete variable domain (other parts from reference TRBV7-8 and TRBJ2-2): GAGVSQSPRYKVAKRGQDVALRCDPISGHVSLFWYQQALGQGPEFLTYFQNEAQLDKSGLPSDRFFAERPEGSVSTLKIQRTQQEDSAVYLCASSLMGHLDTGELFFGEGSRLTVL.